This T cell receptor beta chain was retrieved from a study of T-cell reconstitution after alpha-beta-depleted transplantation in children. The TCRbeta library incorporated unique molecular identifiers. Using its own MiXCR run on the PCR reads, TCRdb lists one record per CDR3 protein. The sample lists hundreds of thousands of distinct CDR3 sequences, approximately 14% seen once, with approximately 0.8% in the top ten. This clonotype was seen ten or more times. Its antigen is currently unknown. Broader study findings: Several hundred expanded graft clones reportedly supplied alpha-beta T cells about two months after transplant.

In germline, CDR1 is SEHNR, CDR2 FQNEAQ (reference sequence). V was cut by 2 bases and J by 10 bases, with 9 bases left in between. CDR3 length equals 12 residues. V gene TRBV7-9 combines with J gene TRBJ2-4; D perhaps matches TRBD1 (6 bases). This sample comprised PBMCs, obtained before TCRalphabeta/CD19-depleted stem cell transplant. This sequence originates from a girl aged 2 to 10 with congenital amegakaryocytic thrombocytopenia, due to receive a stem cell transplant. This CDR3 reads CASSLKGGIQYF. CDR3 sequence (DNA): TGTGCCAGCAGCTTAAAAGGGGGTATTCAGTACTTC.